These T cell receptor beta chains were read from a single sample in a study of early T cells in non-severe SARS-CoV-2 infection. Each CDR3 protein gets one entry after TCRdb re-called the 5' RACE reads with MiXCR. The table has about 84,000 distinct CDR3 sequences, around 10% seen once. The sequenced sample was whole blood. The receptors shown here come from an adult who was a healthcare worker with PCR-confirmed SARS-CoV-2 infection or an uninfected control (not recorded which). Each CDR3 is given with its conserved first and last residue. A D gene is named only where the DNA matches it firmly. Size is stated for part of the rows, as once, few or many counts, or as a class when the clone is expanded.

abundance	v_gene	d_gene	len	j_gene	CDR3nt	CDR3aa
.	TRBV7-3	.	13	TRBJ2-2	TGTGCCAGCAGCTTGGCTAGCTCCGGGGAGCTGTTTTTT	CASSLASSGELFF
many	TRBV20-1	.	14	TRBJ2-1	TGCAGTGCTCCTCGGCCCTACACACGAGATGAGCAGTTCTTC	CSAPRPYTRDEQFF
many	TRBV20-1	.	15	TRBJ2-1	TGCAGTGCTAGAGATCCCCAACTAGCCAGCAATGAGCAGTTCTTC	CSARDPQLASNEQFF
few	TRBV7-2	.	13	TRBJ2-1	TGTGCCAGCAGCTTGTTGCGAGGAGGTGAGCAGTTCTTC	CASSLLRGGEQFF
many	TRBV18	.	15	TRBJ2-1	TGTGCCAGCTCACCAGGGTCGGACTTATACAATGAGCAGTTCTTC	CASSPGSDLYNEQFF
few	TRBV12-3/TRBV12-4	.	11	TRBJ1-1	TGTGCCAGCAGTAAAAACACTGAAGCTTTCTTT	CASSKNTEAFF
many	TRBV19	.	15	TRBJ1-5	TGTGCCAGTAGTAGTCCGGGACAAGGTGCCCCACTCCAGCATTTT	CASSSPGQGAPLQHF
many	TRBV12-3/TRBV12-4	TRBD2	16	TRBJ2-1	TGTGCCAGCAGTTGGACTAGCGGGAGTACCTACAATGAGCAGTTCTTC	CASSWTSGSTYNEQFF
many	TRBV3-1	.	16	TRBJ2-3	TGTGCCAGCAGCCAAGGCCCCTCGCAGGGCACAGATACGCAGTATTTT	CASSQGPSQGTDTQYF
few	TRBV12-3/TRBV12-4	.	13	TRBJ2-3	TGTGCCAGCAGTTTAGAGCCAGGGAATACGCAGTATTTT	CASSLEPGNTQYF
.	TRBV28	.	10	TRBJ2-1	TGTGCCAGCAGGTATAATGAGCAGTTCTTC	CASRYNEQFF
once	TRBV5-4	.	15	TRBJ2-3	TGTGCCAGCAGCCCCGCCAGCCCAGGGGCAGATACGCAGTATTTT	CASSPASPGADTQYF
many	TRBV19	.	13	TRBJ1-5	TGTGCCAGTAAGCCCAGGGCGGATCAGCCCCAGCATTTT	CASKPRADQPQHF
many	TRBV7-8	TRBD2	17	TRBJ2-3	TGTGCCAGCAGCCTACTAGCGGGGGCCCCTAGCACAGATACGCAGTATTTT	CASSLLAGAPSTDTQYF
many	TRBV7-6	.	14	TRBJ2-7	TGTGCCAGCAGCCCCAGGGAGATAGGGGGCGAGCAGTACTTC	CASSPREIGGEQYF
.	TRBV7-2	TRBD2	16	TRBJ2-7	TGTGCCAGCAGCTCTAAAGCGGGGCACAACTCCTACGAGCAGTACTTC	CASSSKAGHNSYEQYF
many	TRBV28	.	12	TRBJ2-2	TGTGCCAGCAGTGACGGGCCACGAAGGCTGTTTTTT	CASSDGPRRLFF
medium-sized	TRBV7-6	.	14	TRBJ2-3	TGTGCCAGCAGCTACGGTGGTAGCACAGATACGCAGTATTTT	CASSYGGSTDTQYF
.	TRBV7-8	.	15	TRBJ2-3	TGTGCCAGCAGCTTAGCGAGCAGGGGAGGAAATACGCAGTATTTT	CASSLASRGGNTQYF
.	TRBV5-1	TRBD1	16	TRBJ1-1	TGCGCCAGCAGGCATGACAGGGGAGGAATGAACACTGAAGCTTTCTTT	CASRHDRGGMNTEAFF
many	TRBV11-3	.	16	TRBJ2-3	TGTGCCAGCAGCCTCCTACAGGGTTCTAGCACAGATACGCAGTATTTT	CASSLLQGSSTDTQYF
few	TRBV6-6	TRBD1	16	TRBJ2-2	TGTGCCAGCAGTCCGGGACAGAGGGGCTCCTTTCGGGAGCTGTTTTTT	CASSPGQRGSFRELFF
.	TRBV27	.	12	TRBJ2-3	TGTGCCAGCAGCCCGAATAAGGATACGCAGTATTTT	CASSPNKDTQYF
many	TRBV7-9	TRBD1	18	TRBJ1-6	TGTGCCAGCAGCTCCACGAGGGAACAGGGGGCGCATAATTCACCCCTCCACTTT	CASSSTREQGAHNSPLHF
.	TRBV24-1	TRBD1	15	TRBJ2-1	TGTGCCACGCAGAAAGGGGGCGCCCCTACCAATGAGCAGTTCTTC	CATQKGGAPTNEQFF
many	TRBV5-1	.	12	TRBJ1-2	TGCGCCAGCAGCACCACTACCGATGGCTACACCTTC	CASSTTTDGYTF
.	TRBV6-4	.	13	TRBJ2-7	TGTGCCAGCAATCCAGGGTTCTTCCGCGAGCAGTACTTC	CASNPGFFREQYF
.	TRBV24-1	.	14	TRBJ2-1	TGTGCCACCAGTGATCCGCGACTTTACAATGAGCAGTTCTTC	CATSDPRLYNEQFF
many	TRBV28	TRBD1	16	TRBJ1-6	TGTGCCAGCACCACCGTTGGGGGACAGGGCTATTCACCCCTCCACTTT	CASTTVGGQGYSPLHF
many	TRBV28	TRBD2	14	TRBJ2-7	TGTGCCAGCAGCCCGAGCGGGAGCGTCTACGAGCAGTACTTC	CASSPSGSVYEQYF
many	TRBV7-2	.	17	TRBJ1-2	TGTGCCAGCAGCTTAGTGGGGGGCTACCCGACCCTCTATGGCTACACCTTC	CASSLVGGYPTLYGYTF
.	TRBV10-2	.	12	TRBJ2-2	TGCGCCAGCACAACAGACCCCGGGGAGCTGTTTTTT	CASTTDPGELFF
few	TRBV29-1	TRBD1	15	TRBJ1-2	TGCAGCGTTGTGTGGACAGGGGGCGGTTCGGGTGGCTACACCTTC	CSVVWTGGGSGGYTF
many	TRBV7-2	.	12	TRBJ1-6	TGTGCCAGCAGCGCCGGCCTTTCGGGACTCCGATTT	CASSAGLSGLRF
many	TRBV3-1	.	15	TRBJ1-1	TGTGCCAGCAGTCAAAACCGAGGAAAAAACACTGAAGCTTTCTTT	CASSQNRGKNTEAFF
many	TRBV11-2	TRBD2	19	TRBJ2-1	TGTGCCAGCAGCTTATTCCTAGCGGGGGCCCCCGGGTCCTACAATGAGCAGTTCTTC	CASSLFLAGAPGSYNEQFF
many	TRBV6-5	.	14	TRBJ1-1	TGTGCCAGCAGTTATTTTACGGCGAACACTGAAGCTTTCTTT	CASSYFTANTEAFF
.	TRBV12-3/TRBV12-4	.	17	TRBJ2-7	TGTGCCAGCAGTTTAGCGATTCCGGGCCAGCTAAGCTCGGGGCAGTACTTC	CASSLAIPGQLSSGQYF
few	TRBV28	.	12	TRBJ2-7	TGTGCCAGCAGTTCCGCGATGGGTGAGCAGTACTTC	CASSSAMGEQYF
many	TRBV2	.	15	TRBJ2-1	TGTGCCAGCAGTGATCCCCAAATCCAATACAATGAGCAGTTCTTC	CASSDPQIQYNEQFF
many	TRBV7-3	TRBD1	16	TRBJ2-3	TGTGCCAGCAGCTCCACCGGGACAGCAAGCACAGATACGCAGTATTTT	CASSSTGTASTDTQYF